This T cell receptor beta chain was recorded in a study of post-analysis software for immune sequencing data. Findings and limits, study-wide: Same-batch preparations were strongly co-clustered by F measure. Patients used a handful of TRBV segments, including TRBV5-6, TRBV5-1 and TRBV20-1, more often than controls. There was significantly lower normalized Chao1 diversity in multiple sclerosis patients than in controls.

CDR3 length: 15 amino acids. CDR1 and CDR2 (germline): PRHDT, FYEKMQ (reference sequence). Trimming cost V 4 bases and J 8 bases, with 17 bases left between them. Unique molecular identifiers were carried by the TCR beta cDNA libraries. When about 0.9 to 11 million T cells were used, they gave about 490,000 cDNA molecules. TCRdb re-called the PCR reads with MiXCR, one entry per CDR3 protein. The sample holds under 200,000 distinct CDR3 sequences, under 40% seen once. With regard to this clonotype: Its cognate antigen is unknown.

The sequence came from a girl between 10 and 17 years old with multiple sclerosis. The sequencing used blood, collected after autologous hematopoietic stem cell transplantation. The chain joins TRBV13 to TRBJ1-4; the D gene is possibly TRBD1 (5 bases). CDR3 amino acids: CASSSDRDLEEKLFF. CDR3 DNA: TGTGCCAGCAGCTCCGACCGGGACCTTGAGGAAAAACTGTTTTTT.